These 7 T cell receptor beta chains came from one sample sequenced in a study of blood T cell repertoires in COVID-19 (dated by TCRdb to 2020 to 2022). Receptor libraries were prepared by the immunoSEQ multiplex PCR assay. TCRdb provides this immuneACCESS table in a form limited to in-frame rearrangements. Some clones are lacking; in checked studies, under half of them reflect an unresolved V gene, and why the rest are absent is not known. The sample table shows tens of thousands of clones, and approximately 83% are seen once. The ten largest clones capture over 40% of the sample. Source material: peripheral blood. The source of these receptors is an elderly man with acute or convalescent COVID-19.

The chain recombines TRBV2 with TRBJ2-1; TRBD1 matches 9 bases. The CDR3 spans 14 residues. Unmatched junction bases numbered 8, after V lost 6 bases and J lost 8 bases. The germline V gene has CDR1 SNHLY and CDR2 FYNNEI. This CDR3 is CASRKQGAGYEQFF. The CDR3 DNA follows: TGTGCCAGCAGGAAACAGGGGGCCGGGTATGAGCAGTTCTTC.

This chain links TRBV19 with TRBJ2-1; the D gene is possibly TRBD1 (5 bases). This CDR3 spans 14 amino acids. Trimming removed 10 bases from V and 0 bases from J, with 13 bases in between. Germline loops: CDR1 LNHDA, CDR2 SQIVND (reference sequence). The CDR3, as DNA: TGTGCCACCTCTGGGGCCCTCTCCTACAATGAGCAGTTCTTC. Its protein is CATSGALSYNEQFF.

In its sample, this clone was seen a few times. CDR3 in amino acids: CASSLKGLVYGYTF. CDR3 DNA: TGTGCCAGCAGCTTAAAGGGGCTTGTCTATGGCTACACCTTC. The chain is built from TRBV7-2 and TRBJ1-2; TRBD1 is a possible D gene (5 bases). V lost 2 bases to trimming and J lost 4 bases, with 11 bases between them. CDR1 and CDR2 from the germline V gene are SGHTA and FQGNSA. The CDR3 is 14 residues long.

Here the CDR3 reads CSGEEANTDTQYF. CDR3 in DNA: TGCAGCGGTGAGGAGGCTAACACAGATACGCAGTATTTT. The chain combines TRBV29-1 with TRBJ2-3; maybe TRBD2 (5 bases). The CDR3 length is 13 residues. From germline, CDR1 is SQVTM and CDR2 ANQGSEA. Trimming shortened V by 7 bases and J by 2 bases, and 13 bases separated the two germline ends.

The V gene is TRBV5-6, the J gene TRBJ1-2; 8 bases agree with TRBD1. CDR1 and CDR2 from the germline V gene are SGHDT and YYEEEE. The V gene end was trimmed by 0 bases and the J gene end by 8 bases; junction bases not matched to a gene: 9. CDR3 length: 15 amino acids. CDR3 protein: CASSLGTGTSQGYTF. The CDR3 coding sequence is TGTGCCAGCAGCTTGGGGACAGGGACTTCACAAGGCTACACCTTC. The full variable domain, with the rest looked up from reference TRBV5-6 and TRBJ1-2, is DAGVTQSPTHLIKTRGQQVTLRCSPKSGHDTVSWYQQALGQGPQFIFQYYEEEERQRGNFPDRFSGHQFPNYSSELNVNALLLGDSALYLCASSLGTGTSQGYTFGSGTRLTVV.

This clone has only a few counts. The rearrangement joins TRBV27 to TRBJ2-3; D is perhaps TRBD1 (6 bases). This CDR3 region has 14 residues. Germline CDR1 reads MNHEY; CDR2 reads SMNVEV (reference sequence). V was pared by 6 bases and J by 2 bases, with 12 bases between. In DNA, the CDR3 is TGTGCCAGCAGAGGACAGTTGCACACAGATACGCAGTATTTT. The encoded protein is CASRGQLHTDTQYF.

The V call is TRBV27, the J call TRBJ1-4; 7 bases map to TRBD1. V lost 5 bases, J lost 7 bases, and 7 bases stayed unmatched. The V gene's germline CDR1 is MNHEY and CDR2 SMNVEV (reference sequence). The length of the CDR3 is 14 residues. The CDR3 protein is CASSLRTGSEKLFF. The CDR3 DNA is TGTGCCAGCAGTCTGCGGACAGGCAGTGAAAAACTGTTTTTT. Looking up the rest from reference TRBV27 and TRBJ1-4 gives the full variable domain: EAQVTQNPRYLITVTGKKLTVTCSQNMNHEYMSWYRQDPGLGLRQIYYSMNVEVTDKGDVPEGYKVSRKEKRNFPLILESPSPNQTSLYFCASSLRTGSEKLFFGSGTQLSVL.